This record looks at one T cell receptor (beta chain) sequence and its context. TCRdb keeps only in-frame clones here, not all; method: immunoSEQ multiplex PCR. The sample contains over 130,000 clones, 88% of which appear only once. This CDR3 contains 15 residues. Trimming removed 2 bases from V and 1 base from J, with 9 bases in between. CDR1 and CDR2 (germline): KGHSH, LQKENI. The data were taken from a study of T cell responses to AZD1222 COVID-19 vaccine. The source material was peripheral blood, sampled 28 days after the second AZD1222 dose. The chain is built from TRBV18 and TRBJ1-3; D ambiguous. This sequence originates from an adult who received the AZD1222 COVID-19 vaccine. Written as DNA, the CDR3 is TGTGCCAGCTCACCATCTGCGGTTTCTGGAAACACCATATATTTT. This translates into CASSPSAVSGNTIYF.